This is a list of T cell receptor beta chains from one sample in a study of cytomegalovirus exposure and HLA in healthy donors. Sequencing was performed with immunoSEQ multiplex PCR; in TCRdb, only in-frame clones are kept and a portion is missing. The table includes 100,000 to 150,000 clones, roughly 84% detected once. Sequenced input: PBMCs. Receptors were obtained from a girl under 10 years old in good health and CMV-seronegative. Each CDR3 is given with its conserved first and last residue. The order of the fields is clone size, V gene, D gene, J gene, CDR3 DNA, CDR3 protein. The D gene is left open where the match is weak. The listing skips clone size in some rows; elsewhere it reads once, few, many or a size class.

clone_size: -; v_call: TRBV2; d_call: -; j_call: TRBJ1-1; cdr3_nt: TGTGCCAGCAGTGACGAGGCGAACACTGAAGCTTTCTTT; cdr3_aa: CASSDEANTEAFF
clone_size: -; v_call: TRBV7-9; d_call: TRBD2; j_call: TRBJ2-7; cdr3_nt: TGTGCCAGCAGCTTAGTGTCGGGAGGGTCCTACGAGCAGTACTTC; cdr3_aa: CASSLVSGGSYEQYF
clone_size: -; v_call: TRBV25-1; d_call: -; j_call: TRBJ2-7; cdr3_nt: TGTGCCAGCAGTGAATCGGGGTCGTCTTACGAGCAGTACTTC; cdr3_aa: CASSESGSSYEQYF
clone_size: -; v_call: TRBV11-2; d_call: TRBD2; j_call: TRBJ2-1; cdr3_nt: TGTGCCAGCAGCCTGAGGGCGGGGGGGTACAATGAGCAGTTCTTC; cdr3_aa: CASSLRAGGYNEQFF
clone_size: -; v_call: TRBV7-2; d_call: -; j_call: TRBJ2-7; cdr3_nt: TGTGCCAGCAGACCCCCCGGGAGAGCCTACGAGCAGTACTTC; cdr3_aa: CASRPPGRAYEQYF
clone_size: -; v_call: TRBV5-1; d_call: -; j_call: TRBJ2-3; cdr3_nt: TGCGCCAGCAGCTTGGGGGTAGGCGAGGGAAGCACAGATACGCAGTATTTT; cdr3_aa: CASSLGVGEGSTDTQYF
clone_size: -; v_call: TRBV4-1; d_call: TRBD2; j_call: TRBJ2-7; cdr3_nt: TGCGCCAGCAGCCAAGGCGAGACTAGCGGGAGGGGTTTAAACGAGCAGTACTTC; cdr3_aa: CASSQGETSGRGLNEQYF
clone_size: -; v_call: TRBV14; d_call: TRBD1; j_call: TRBJ2-7; cdr3_nt: TGTGCCAGCAGCCAAGAGCTAACTACGGGACAGGCGAACTTC; cdr3_aa: CASSQELTTGQANF
clone_size: -; v_call: TRBV25-1; d_call: -; j_call: TRBJ1-1; cdr3_nt: TGTGCCAGCAGTGAGGGCACGGTTGAGACAGACCGAACTGAAGCTTTCTTT; cdr3_aa: CASSEGTVETDRTEAFF
clone_size: -; v_call: TRBV19; d_call: -; j_call: TRBJ1-1; cdr3_nt: TGTGCCAGTAGTATAGCCCTAGACCGGGAAAGGGCTTTCTTT; cdr3_aa: CASSIALDRERAFF
clone_size: -; v_call: TRBV9; d_call: -; j_call: TRBJ2-2; cdr3_nt: TGTGCCAGCAGCGTCGCCGGGGAGCTGTTTTTT; cdr3_aa: CASSVAGELFF
clone_size: once; v_call: TRBV25-1; d_call: -; j_call: TRBJ1-4; cdr3_nt: TGTGCCAGCAGTGAGGGGAGGGGAAGGGAAAAACTGTTTTTT; cdr3_aa: CASSEGRGREKLFF
clone_size: once; v_call: TRBV28; d_call: TRBD2; j_call: TRBJ2-7; cdr3_nt: TGTGCCAGCAGCTACGAACTAGCGGGGATCTACGAGCAGTACTTC; cdr3_aa: CASSYELAGIYEQYF
clone_size: -; v_call: TRBV10-3; d_call: -; j_call: TRBJ1-2; cdr3_nt: TGTGCCATCAGTGTAGGGGGGGCCTATGGCTACACCTTC; cdr3_aa: CAISVGGAYGYTF
clone_size: -; v_call: TRBV12-5; d_call: TRBD1; j_call: TRBJ2-7; cdr3_nt: TGTGCTAGTGGCCTCGACAGGGGAAGGGGCTACGAGCAGTACTTC; cdr3_aa: CASGLDRGRGYEQYF
clone_size: -; v_call: TRBV5-1; d_call: -; j_call: TRBJ1-2; cdr3_nt: TGCGCCAGCAAAGGGGGCTATGGCTACACCTTC; cdr3_aa: CASKGGYGYTF
clone_size: -; v_call: TRBV11-2; d_call: TRBD2; j_call: TRBJ2-5; cdr3_nt: TGTGCCAGCAGCGCCATCGGACTAGCGGGAGTAGAGACCCAGTACTTC; cdr3_aa: CASSAIGLAGVETQYF
clone_size: -; v_call: TRBV21-1; d_call: -; j_call: TRBJ2-3; cdr3_nt: TGTGCCAGCAGCAAAGAACTAGCGGGGCCCAGGGATACGCAGTATTTT; cdr3_aa: CASSKELAGPRDTQYF
clone_size: -; v_call: TRBV27; d_call: -; j_call: TRBJ1-5; cdr3_nt: TGTGCCACCCAGGGTCGGGCTAGCAATCAGCCCCAGCATTTT; cdr3_aa: CATQGRASNQPQHF
clone_size: -; v_call: TRBV5-4; d_call: TRBD1; j_call: TRBJ2-6; cdr3_nt: TGTGCCAGCAGCTTACCGCCGGGACAGGGTCCCTTTGAGGCCAACGTCCTGACTTTC; cdr3_aa: CASSLPPGQGPFEANVLTF
clone_size: once; v_call: TRBV11-2; d_call: TRBD2; j_call: TRBJ2-3; cdr3_nt: TGTGCCAGCAGCTCCCGAGCGGGGCCCGGGGGAGATACGCAGTATTTT; cdr3_aa: CASSSRAGPGGDTQYF
clone_size: -; v_call: TRBV7-6; d_call: -; j_call: TRBJ1-3; cdr3_nt: TGTGCCAGCAGCTTAGCTGAGTACGGTGGAAACACCATATATTTT; cdr3_aa: CASSLAEYGGNTIYF
clone_size: -; v_call: TRBV2; d_call: TRBD2; j_call: TRBJ2-1; cdr3_nt: TGTGCCAGCAGTGGTACTAGCGGAGTATACAATGAGCAGTTCTTC; cdr3_aa: CASSGTSGVYNEQFF
clone_size: -; v_call: TRBV7-6; d_call: TRBD2; j_call: TRBJ2-2; cdr3_nt: TGTGCCAGCAGCTTAGTGGCGGGAGCTTCGGGCGGGGAGCTGTTTTTT; cdr3_aa: CASSLVAGASGGELFF
clone_size: once; v_call: TRBV27; d_call: TRBD1; j_call: TRBJ1-1; cdr3_nt: TGTGCCAGCAGTCTCGCCGCCGGGACAGGGGGGCCGAACACTGAAGCTTTCTTT; cdr3_aa: CASSLAAGTGGPNTEAFF
clone_size: once; v_call: TRBV28; d_call: TRBD2; j_call: TRBJ2-5; cdr3_nt: TGTGCCAGCAGTTTAGGGCGGGAGGCCCAAGAGACCCAGTACTTC; cdr3_aa: CASSLGREAQETQYF
clone_size: -; v_call: TRBV4-2; d_call: -; j_call: TRBJ1-2; cdr3_nt: TGTGCCAGCAGCCAAGGGAGTGGGGCTGGCTTTGGCTACACCTTC; cdr3_aa: CASSQGSGAGFGYTF
clone_size: -; v_call: TRBV6-1; d_call: -; j_call: TRBJ2-2; cdr3_nt: TGTGCCAGCAGGTCCTACGCGAACACCGGGGAGCTGTTTTTT; cdr3_aa: CASRSYANTGELFF
clone_size: -; v_call: TRBV27; d_call: TRBD2; j_call: TRBJ2-2; cdr3_nt: TGTGCCAGCAGTTTACAGGCTAGCGGGAGTGTGGAGCTGTTTTTT; cdr3_aa: CASSLQASGSVELFF
clone_size: -; v_call: TRBV6-1; d_call: -; j_call: TRBJ2-3; cdr3_nt: TGTGCCAGCAGTGAAGTTTTAGCGGGCACAGATACGCAGTATTTT; cdr3_aa: CASSEVLAGTDTQYF
clone_size: once; v_call: TRBV5-6; d_call: -; j_call: TRBJ2-2; cdr3_nt: TGTGCCAGCAGCTTGGCGGGGAAGAGCGGGGAGCTGTTTTTT; cdr3_aa: CASSLAGKSGELFF
clone_size: -; v_call: TRBV28; d_call: TRBD1; j_call: TRBJ2-3; cdr3_nt: TGTGCCAGCAGTTCCTCAGGGGGCTTGGGCACAGATACGCAGTATTTT; cdr3_aa: CASSSSGGLGTDTQYF
clone_size: -; v_call: TRBV27; d_call: TRBD2; j_call: TRBJ2-3; cdr3_nt: TGTGCCAGCTCCGGACTAGCGGGGGGGCCAGATACGCAGTATTTT; cdr3_aa: CASSGLAGGPDTQYF
clone_size: -; v_call: TRBV29-1; d_call: TRBD2; j_call: TRBJ2-7; cdr3_nt: TGCAGCGTCAGACTAGCGGGAACTTACGAGCAGTACTTC; cdr3_aa: CSVRLAGTYEQYF
clone_size: once; v_call: TRBV7-6; d_call: -; j_call: TRBJ1-5; cdr3_nt: TGTGCCAGCAGCTTCGGTAGCAATCAGCCCCAGCATTTT; cdr3_aa: CASSFGSNQPQHF
clone_size: once; v_call: TRBV30; d_call: -; j_call: TRBJ2-7; cdr3_nt: TGTGCCTGGACCCGGGCAGGGTTTAACCACGAGCAGTACTTC; cdr3_aa: CAWTRAGFNHEQYF
clone_size: -; v_call: TRBV9; d_call: -; j_call: TRBJ2-2; cdr3_nt: TGTGCCAGCACCCCCGACATCGGCACCGGGGAGCTGTTTTTT; cdr3_aa: CASTPDIGTGELFF
clone_size: once; v_call: TRBV28; d_call: TRBD2; j_call: TRBJ2-6; cdr3_nt: TGTGCCAGCACCGTGGGGGGGACTGGGGCCAACGTCCTGACTTTC; cdr3_aa: CASTVGGTGANVLTF
clone_size: -; v_call: TRBV2; d_call: -; j_call: TRBJ1-5; cdr3_nt: TGTGCCAGCCGAGCCGGGGACTTTAGCAATCAGCCCCAGCATTTT; cdr3_aa: CASRAGDFSNQPQHF
clone_size: -; v_call: TRBV7-2; d_call: -; j_call: TRBJ1-2; cdr3_nt: TGTGCCAGCAGCTACCGAGGGTATGGCTACACCTTC; cdr3_aa: CASSYRGYGYTF
clone_size: -; v_call: TRBV5-1; d_call: TRBD1; j_call: TRBJ2-7; cdr3_nt: TGCGCCAGCAGCTGGGGGGACAGGGCCTACGAGCAGTACTTC; cdr3_aa: CASSWGDRAYEQYF
clone_size: -; v_call: TRBV29-1; d_call: -; j_call: TRBJ1-3; cdr3_nt: TGCAGCGTTGAAGGAGGGGAGGCTGGAAACACCATATATTTT; cdr3_aa: CSVEGGEAGNTIYF
clone_size: -; v_call: TRBV4-3; d_call: TRBD2; j_call: TRBJ2-3; cdr3_nt: TGCGCCAGCAGCCAAGTTGCGGGGACCGCGGGGGGGAGCACAGATACGCAGTATTTT; cdr3_aa: CASSQVAGTAGGSTDTQYF
clone_size: few; v_call: TRBV7-9; d_call: -; j_call: TRBJ2-1; cdr3_nt: TGTGCCAGCAGCCCCGAGAGCGGGTACAATGAGCAGTTCTTC; cdr3_aa: CASSPESGYNEQFF
clone_size: -; v_call: TRBV27; d_call: TRBD1; j_call: TRBJ1-1; cdr3_nt: TGTGCCAGCAGAAAAAGACAGGGGGTCATGAACACTGAAGCTTTCTTT; cdr3_aa: CASRKRQGVMNTEAFF
clone_size: -; v_call: TRBV10-1; d_call: TRBD2; j_call: TRBJ2-1; cdr3_nt: TGCGCCAGCAGCGACGGACTAGCGGGGTACAATGAGCAGTTCTTC; cdr3_aa: CASSDGLAGYNEQFF
clone_size: -; v_call: TRBV15; d_call: -; j_call: TRBJ1-2; cdr3_nt: TGTGCCACCAGCAGAGATGATATGGCTGAGGCGCCGGACTATGGCTACACCTTC; cdr3_aa: CATSRDDMAEAPDYGYTF
clone_size: few; v_call: TRBV5-4; d_call: TRBD1; j_call: TRBJ1-4; cdr3_nt: TGTGCCAGCAGCCAACAGGGGCCCTCAACTAATGAAAAACTGTTTTTT; cdr3_aa: CASSQQGPSTNEKLFF
clone_size: -; v_call: TRBV29-1; d_call: -; j_call: TRBJ2-1; cdr3_nt: TGCAGCGTAGGACACCTGACGCCCAATGAGCAGTTCTTC; cdr3_aa: CSVGHLTPNEQFF
clone_size: -; v_call: TRBV2; d_call: -; j_call: TRBJ1-2; cdr3_nt: TGTGCCAGCAGTTTAACCAGGGTATTTGGCTACACCTTC; cdr3_aa: CASSLTRVFGYTF
clone_size: -; v_call: TRBV28; d_call: -; j_call: TRBJ2-3; cdr3_nt: TGTGCCACCAGCCTGTCACTTGCTAGCACAGATACGCAGTATTTT; cdr3_aa: CATSLSLASTDTQYF
clone_size: -; v_call: TRBV29-1; d_call: -; j_call: TRBJ2-7; cdr3_nt: TGCAGCGTTGAAAACGGCTACGAGCAGTACTTC; cdr3_aa: CSVENGYEQYF
clone_size: -; v_call: TRBV6-4; d_call: TRBD2; j_call: TRBJ2-1; cdr3_nt: TGTGCCAGCAGCGTCGGACTAGCGGACTCCTACAATGAGCAGTTCTTC; cdr3_aa: CASSVGLADSYNEQFF
clone_size: -; v_call: TRBV10-2; d_call: -; j_call: TRBJ2-5; cdr3_nt: TGCGCCAGCAGTGACCGGGGAAAGAGTAGAGAGACCCAGTACTTC; cdr3_aa: CASSDRGKSRETQYF
clone_size: few; v_call: TRBV29-1; d_call: -; j_call: TRBJ1-1; cdr3_nt: TGCAGCGTTTACGGGGACACTGAAGCTTTCTTT; cdr3_aa: CSVYGDTEAFF